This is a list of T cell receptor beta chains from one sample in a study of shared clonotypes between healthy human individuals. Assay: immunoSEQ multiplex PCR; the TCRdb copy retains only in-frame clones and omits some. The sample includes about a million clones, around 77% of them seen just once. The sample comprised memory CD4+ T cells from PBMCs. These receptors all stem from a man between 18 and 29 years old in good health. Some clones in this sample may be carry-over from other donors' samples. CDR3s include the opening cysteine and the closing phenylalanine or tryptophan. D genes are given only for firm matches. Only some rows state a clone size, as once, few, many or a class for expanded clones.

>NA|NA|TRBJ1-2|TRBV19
CASTTSKRYGYTF
TGTGCCAGTACCACAAGTAAAAGGTATGGCTACACCTTC
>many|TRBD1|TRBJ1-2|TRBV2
CASSGKQGVYGYTF
TGTGCCAGCAGTGGGAAACAGGGGGTTTATGGCTACACCTTC
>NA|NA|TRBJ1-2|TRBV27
CASSLSGVGGYTF
TGTGCCAGCAGTTTGTCAGGGGTGGGAGGCTACACCTTC
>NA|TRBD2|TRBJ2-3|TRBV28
CASSPLAGGGTDTQYF
TGTGCCAGCAGTCCCTTAGCGGGAGGGGGGACAGATACGCAGTATTTT
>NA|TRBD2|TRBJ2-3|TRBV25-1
CASSEQRAGLTDTQYF
TGTGCCAGCAGTGAACAACGAGCGGGGCTCACAGATACGCAGTATTTT
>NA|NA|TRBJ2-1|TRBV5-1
CASSGSYNEQFF
TGCGCCAGCAGCGGCTCCTACAATGAGCAGTTCTTC
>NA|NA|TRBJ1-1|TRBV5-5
CASSLGQAAQAGAFF
TGTGCCAGCAGCTTGGGACAGGCCGCCCAAGCCGGAGCTTTCTTT
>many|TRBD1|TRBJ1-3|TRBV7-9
CASSKQGASGNTIYF
TGTGCCAGCAGCAAACAGGGGGCGTCTGGAAACACCATATATTTT
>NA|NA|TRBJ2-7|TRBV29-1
CSVQQGTAYEQYF
TGCAGCGTGCAACAGGGGACTGCCTACGAGCAGTACTTC
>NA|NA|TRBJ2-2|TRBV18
CASSPGLLNTGELFF
TGTGCCAGCTCACCGGGACTCCTGAACACCGGGGAGCTGTTTTTT
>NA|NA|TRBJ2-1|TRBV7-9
CASSSPHRAEFF
TGTGCCAGCAGCTCCCCCCATAGGGCAGAGTTCTTC
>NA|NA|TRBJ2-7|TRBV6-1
CASSERSQSYEQYF
TGTGCCAGCAGTGAACGTTCGCAGTCCTACGAGCAGTACTTC
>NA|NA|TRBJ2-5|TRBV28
CASSPQGPETQYF
TGTGCCAGCAGCCCACAGGGCCCAGAGACCCAGTACTTC
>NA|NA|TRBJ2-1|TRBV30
CAWSPFGVSYNEQFF
TGTGCCTGGAGCCCTTTCGGAGTGTCCTACAATGAGCAGTTCTTC
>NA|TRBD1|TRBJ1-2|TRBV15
CATSASGQVYGYTF
TGTGCCACCAGCGCCTCAGGACAGGTTTATGGCTACACCTTC
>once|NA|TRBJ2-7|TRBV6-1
CASSEAILKQYF
TGTGCCAGCAGTGAAGCGATTTTGAAGCAGTACTTC
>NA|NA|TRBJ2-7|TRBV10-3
CAISGGSGLSSSYEQYF
TGTGCCATCAGTGGAGGTTCGGGCTTGTCGAGCTCCTACGAGCAGTACTTC
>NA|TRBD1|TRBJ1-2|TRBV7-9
CASSFGDRGYTF
TGTGCCAGCAGTTTCGGGGACAGGGGCTACACCTTC
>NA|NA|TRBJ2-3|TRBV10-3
CAISEGPRTLAGDTQYF
TGTGCCATCAGTGAGGGGCCTAGAACGCTGGCGGGAGATACGCAGTATTTT
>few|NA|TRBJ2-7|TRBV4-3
CASSQGRVASYEQYF
TGCGCCAGCAGCCAAGGTCGCGTTGCCTCCTACGAGCAGTACTTC
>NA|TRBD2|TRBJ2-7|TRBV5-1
CASSLLAGVPYEQYF
TGCGCCAGCAGCCTCCTAGCGGGAGTTCCCTACGAGCAGTACTTC
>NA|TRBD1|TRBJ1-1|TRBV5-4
CASSLRAGGDTEAFF
TGTGCCAGCAGCTTGAGGGCAGGGGGAGATACTGAAGCTTTCTTT
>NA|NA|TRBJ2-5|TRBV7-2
CASSLSVYQETQYF
TGTGCCAGCAGCTTATCGGTTTACCAAGAGACCCAGTACTTC
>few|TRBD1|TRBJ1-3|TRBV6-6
CASSFGGGSGNTIYF
TGTGCCAGCAGTTTCGGAGGGGGCTCCGGAAACACCATATATTTT
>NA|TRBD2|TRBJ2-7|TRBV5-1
CASSWGTREPYEQYF
TGCGCCAGCAGCTGGGGGACGCGGGAGCCCTACGAGCAGTACTTC
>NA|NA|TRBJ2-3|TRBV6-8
CASSYDPTDTQYF
TGTGCCAGCAGTTACGACCCCACAGATACGCAGTATTTT
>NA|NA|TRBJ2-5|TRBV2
CASSGRGETQYF
TGTGCCAGCAGTGGGAGAGGGGAGACCCAGTACTTC
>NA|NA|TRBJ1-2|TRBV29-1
CSVGQMNYGYTF
TGCAGCGTTGGACAGATGAACTATGGCTACACCTTC
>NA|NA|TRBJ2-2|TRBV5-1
CASSLAYGELFF
TGCGCCAGCAGCTTGGCCTACGGGGAGCTGTTTTTT
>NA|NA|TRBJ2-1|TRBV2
CASSEEGRGRPYNEQFF
TGTGCCAGCAGTGAGGAGGGGCGCGGGCGCCCCTACAATGAGCAGTTCTTC
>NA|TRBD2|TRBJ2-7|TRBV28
CASSPTGTSDDEQYF
TGTGCCAGCAGTCCTACCGGGACTAGCGATGACGAGCAGTACTTC
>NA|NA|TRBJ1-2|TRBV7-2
CASSSYRGGVNYGYTF
TGTGCCAGCAGCTCCTACCGGGGGGGCGTAAACTATGGCTACACCTTC
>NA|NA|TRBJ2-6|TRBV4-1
CASSQDKGDGSLGANVLTF
TGCGCCAGCAGCCAAGATAAGGGGGACGGTTCTCTGGGGGCCAACGTCCTGACTTTC